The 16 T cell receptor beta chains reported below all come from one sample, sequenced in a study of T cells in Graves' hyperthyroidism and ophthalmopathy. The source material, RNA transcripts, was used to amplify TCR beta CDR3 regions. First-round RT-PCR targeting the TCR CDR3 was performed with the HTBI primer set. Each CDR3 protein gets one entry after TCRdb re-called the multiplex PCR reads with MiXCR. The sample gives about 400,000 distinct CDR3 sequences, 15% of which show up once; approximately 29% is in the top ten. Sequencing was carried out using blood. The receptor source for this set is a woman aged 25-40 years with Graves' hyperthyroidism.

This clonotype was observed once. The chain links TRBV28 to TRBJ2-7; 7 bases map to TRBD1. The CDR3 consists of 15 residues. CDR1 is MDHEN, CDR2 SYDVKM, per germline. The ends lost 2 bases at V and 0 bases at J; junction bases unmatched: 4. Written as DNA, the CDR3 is TGTGCCAGCAGTTTAACGGGACAGAGCTCCTACGAGCAGTACTTC. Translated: CASSLTGQSSYEQYF.

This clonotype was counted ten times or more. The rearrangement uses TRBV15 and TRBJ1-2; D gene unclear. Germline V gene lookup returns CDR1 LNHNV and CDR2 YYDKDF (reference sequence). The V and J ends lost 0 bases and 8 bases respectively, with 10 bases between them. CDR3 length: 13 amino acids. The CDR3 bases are TGTGCCACCAGCAGAGATCCCGGGGAAGGCTACACCTTC. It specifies CATSRDPGEGYTF.

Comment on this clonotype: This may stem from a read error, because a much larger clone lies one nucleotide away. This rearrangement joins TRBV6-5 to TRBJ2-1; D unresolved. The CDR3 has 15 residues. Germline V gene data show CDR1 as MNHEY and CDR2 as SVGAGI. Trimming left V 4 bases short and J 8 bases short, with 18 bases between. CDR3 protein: CASSSPDRLEDEQFF. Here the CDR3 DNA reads TGTGCCAGCAGTTCGCCCGACCGCCTCGAAGATGAGCAGTTCTTC.

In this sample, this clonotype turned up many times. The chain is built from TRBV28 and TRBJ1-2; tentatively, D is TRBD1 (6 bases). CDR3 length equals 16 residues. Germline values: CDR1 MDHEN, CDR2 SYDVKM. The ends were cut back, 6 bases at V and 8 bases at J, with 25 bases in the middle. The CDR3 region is CASRIPSGGGGMGYTF. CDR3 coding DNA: TGTGCCAGCAGGATCCCTTCGGGAGGTGGGGGCATGGGCTACACCTTC.

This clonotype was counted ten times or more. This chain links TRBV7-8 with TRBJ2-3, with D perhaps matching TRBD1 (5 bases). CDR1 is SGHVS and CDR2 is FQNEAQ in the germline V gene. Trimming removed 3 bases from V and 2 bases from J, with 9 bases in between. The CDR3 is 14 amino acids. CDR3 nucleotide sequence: TGTGCCAGCAGCTTCGACAGATTCACAGATACGCAGTATTTT. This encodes CASSFDRFTDTQYF.

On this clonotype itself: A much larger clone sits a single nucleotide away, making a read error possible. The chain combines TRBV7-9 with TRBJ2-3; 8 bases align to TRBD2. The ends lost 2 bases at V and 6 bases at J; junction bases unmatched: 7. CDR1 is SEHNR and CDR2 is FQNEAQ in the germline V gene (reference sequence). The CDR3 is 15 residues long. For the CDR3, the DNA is TGTGCCAGCAGCTTAAAAGCGGGAGTTCGGGATACGCAGTATTTT. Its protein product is CASSLKAGVRDTQYF.

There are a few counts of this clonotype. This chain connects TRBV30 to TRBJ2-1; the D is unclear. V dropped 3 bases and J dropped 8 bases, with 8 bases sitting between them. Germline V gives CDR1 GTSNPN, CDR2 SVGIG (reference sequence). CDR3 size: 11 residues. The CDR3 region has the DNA TGTGCCTGGAGCCGTGTCGATGAGCAGTTCTTC. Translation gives CAWSRVDEQFF.

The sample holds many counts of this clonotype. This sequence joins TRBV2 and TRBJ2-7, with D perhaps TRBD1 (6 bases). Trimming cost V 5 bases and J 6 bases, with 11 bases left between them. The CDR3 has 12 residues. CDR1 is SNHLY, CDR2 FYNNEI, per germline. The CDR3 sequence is CASSKQGAEQYF. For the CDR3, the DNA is TGTGCCAGCAGTAAACAGGGTGCCGAGCAGTACTTC.

The CDR3: CASRSAPGYGYTF. CDR3 DNA: TGCGCCAGCAGAAGTGCTCCCGGGTATGGCTACACCTTC. V usage is TRBV5-1 and J usage is TRBJ1-2; D is unclear. CDR3 length: 13 residues. Germline CDR1 reads SGHRS; CDR2 reads YFSETQ. V shed 5 bases and J shed 5 bases, with 13 bases lying between them.

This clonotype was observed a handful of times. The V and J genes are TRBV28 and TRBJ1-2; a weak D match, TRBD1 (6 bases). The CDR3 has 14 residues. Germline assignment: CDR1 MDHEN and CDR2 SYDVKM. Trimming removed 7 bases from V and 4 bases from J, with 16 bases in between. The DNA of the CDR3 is TGTGCCAGCACCACGACCGGACAGTTCTATGGCTACACCTTC. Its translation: CASTTTGQFYGYTF.

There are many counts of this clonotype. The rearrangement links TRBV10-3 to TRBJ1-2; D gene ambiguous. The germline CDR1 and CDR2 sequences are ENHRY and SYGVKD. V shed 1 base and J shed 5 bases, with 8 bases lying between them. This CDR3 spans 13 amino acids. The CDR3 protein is CAISEWSGYGYTF. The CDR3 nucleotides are TGTGCCATCAGTGAGTGGTCCGGGTATGGCTACACCTTC.

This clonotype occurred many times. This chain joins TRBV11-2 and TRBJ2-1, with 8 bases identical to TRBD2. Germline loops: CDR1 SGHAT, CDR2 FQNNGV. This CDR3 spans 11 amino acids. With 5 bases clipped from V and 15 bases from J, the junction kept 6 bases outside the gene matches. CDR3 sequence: CASSLAGGVFF. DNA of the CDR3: TGTGCCAGCAGCCTAGCGGGTGGGGTGTTCTTC.

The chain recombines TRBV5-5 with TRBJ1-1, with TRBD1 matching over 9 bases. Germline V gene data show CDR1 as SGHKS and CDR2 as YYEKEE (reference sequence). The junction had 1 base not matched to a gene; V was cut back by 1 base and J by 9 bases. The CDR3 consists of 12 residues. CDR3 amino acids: CASSLYRGQAFF. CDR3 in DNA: TGTGCCAGCAGCTTGTACAGGGGGCAAGCTTTCTTT.

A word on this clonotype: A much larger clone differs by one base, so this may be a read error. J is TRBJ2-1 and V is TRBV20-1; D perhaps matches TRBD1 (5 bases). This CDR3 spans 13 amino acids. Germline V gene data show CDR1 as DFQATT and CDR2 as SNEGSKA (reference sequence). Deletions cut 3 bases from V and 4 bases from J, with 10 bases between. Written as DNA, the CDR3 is TGCAGTGCTAGGGGGCAAACTTACAATGAGCAGTTCTTC. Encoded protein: CSARGQTYNEQFF.

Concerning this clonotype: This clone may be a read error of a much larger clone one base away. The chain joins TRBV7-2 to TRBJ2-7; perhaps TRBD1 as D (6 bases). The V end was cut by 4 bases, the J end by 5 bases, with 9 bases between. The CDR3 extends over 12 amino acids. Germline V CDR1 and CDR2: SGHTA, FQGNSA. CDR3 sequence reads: CASSSGHDEQYF. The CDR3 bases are TGTGCCAGCAGCTCGGGACACGACGAGCAGTACTTC.

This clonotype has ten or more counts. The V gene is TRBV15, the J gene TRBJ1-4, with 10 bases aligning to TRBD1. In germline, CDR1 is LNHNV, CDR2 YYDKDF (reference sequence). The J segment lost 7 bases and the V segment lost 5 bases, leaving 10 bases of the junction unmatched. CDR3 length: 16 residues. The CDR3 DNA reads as TGTGCCACCAGCCCCGATCTGACAGGGGGCGGTGAAAAACTGTTTTTT. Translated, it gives CATSPDLTGGGEKLFF. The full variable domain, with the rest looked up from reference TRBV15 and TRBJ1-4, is DAMVIQNPRYQVTQFGKPVTLSCSQTLNHNVMYWYQQKSSQAPKLLFHYYDKDFNNEADTPDNFQSRRPNTSFCFLDIRSPGLGDTAMYLCATSPDLTGGGEKLFFGSGTQLSVL.